One sample yielded the 20 T cell receptor beta chains listed below, sequenced in a study of CD8 T cells in Susac syndrome. Random hexamers primed reverse transcription of about 0.5 to 1 ug RNA. TCRdb re-derived calls from the immunoSEQ multiplex PCR reads in MiXCR, one entry per CDR3 protein. The sample yields 100,000 to 150,000 distinct CDR3 sequences, over 90% seen once. The sequencing sample was made of CD4+ T cells from PBMCs. The source is a human donor in good health.

This clonotype was seen only once. V gene TRBV7-2 combines with J gene TRBJ2-3, with no clear D. This CDR3 is built from 12 residues. Germline lookup yields CDR1 SGHTA and CDR2 FQGNSA. V was trimmed by 2 bases and J by 15 bases, leaving 15 bases between them. This CDR3 is CASSLRRSRKYF. CDR3 DNA sequence: TGTGCCAGCAGCTTACGACGCTCTCGCAAATATTTT.

The CDR3 is CAWSVLLNTEAFF. The CDR3 DNA follows: TGTGCCTGGAGTGTACTTCTCAACACTGAAGCTTTCTTT. V gene TRBV30 combines with J gene TRBJ1-1; unclear D gene. V gave up 0 bases and J gave up 2 bases, with 7 bases separating them. Per germline, CDR1 GTSNPN and CDR2 SVGIG (reference sequence). This CDR3 is 13 amino acids long. The full variable domain, its missing parts supplied by reference TRBV30 and TRBJ1-1, is SQTIHQWPATLVQPVGSPLSLECTVEGTSNPNLYWYRQAAGRGLQLLFYSVGIGQISSEVPQNLSASRPQDRQFILSSKKLLLSDSGFYLCAWSVLLNTEAFFGQGTRLTVV.

The J gene is TRBJ2-3, the V gene TRBV10-3; D remains unclear. CDR1 is ENHRY and CDR2 is SYGVKD in the germline V gene. V was pared by 0 bases and J by 6 bases, with 13 bases between. The CDR3 has 15 amino acids. The DNA for the CDR3 is TGTGCCATCAGTGAGTCAGTATTGACGGGCGATACGCAGTATTTT. Translated: CAISESVLTGDTQYF.

The V call is TRBV5-6, the J call TRBJ2-7; 12 nucleotides match TRBD1. Germline CDR1 SGHDT, CDR2 YYEEEE. The trim removed 4 bases at V and 4 bases at J, leaving 6 bases unmatched. This CDR3 is 15 amino acids long. This CDR3 reads CASSLRDRGPYEQYF. As DNA, the CDR3 is TGTGCCAGCAGCCTCCGGGACAGGGGGCCGTACGAGCAGTACTTC.

The chain uses TRBV27 and TRBJ2-7; the D is unclear. CDR1 is MNHEY, CDR2 SMNVEV, per germline (reference sequence). Trimming removed 3 bases at V and 5 bases at J, with 5 bases between. The CDR3 runs to 11 residues. The CDR3 DNA is TGTGCCAGCAGTTTCTTGGACGAGCAGTACTTC. Protein sequence: CASSFLDEQYF.

The rearrangement joins TRBV3-1 to TRBJ2-3; 9 bases fit TRBD2. V was clipped by 6 bases and J by 5 bases; unmatched bases: 9. Germline CDR1 and CDR2: LGHDT and YNNKEL (reference sequence). This CDR3 is 15 amino acids long. This CDR3 is CASSPGGLAGDTQYF. The CDR3 DNA reads TGTGCCAGCAGTCCCGGGGGACTAGCCGGAGATACGCAGTATTTT.

V gene TRBV6-4 combines with J gene TRBJ2-7; the match to TRBD1 covers 9 bases. After removal of 7 bases from V and 2 bases from J, the junction contained 6 bases not matched to a gene. Germline loops: CDR1 MRHNA, CDR2 SNTAGT. The CDR3 loop spans 14 amino acids. The CDR3 DNA sequence: TGTGCCAGCAAACCGGGACAGGGCCCCTACGAGCAGTACTTC. Its translation: CASKPGQGPYEQYF.

The chain has TRBV19 and TRBJ1-4; TRBD1 matches at 10 bases. From germline, CDR1 is LNHDA and CDR2 SQIVND (reference sequence). J gave up 11 bases and V 10 bases, and 10 bases lay outside the gene matches. CDR3 length equals 13 residues. The CDR3 DNA reads TGTGCCACGCGAGTCGGGACAGGGGTGAAACTGTTTTTT. Translated: CATRVGTGVKLFF.

The chain couples TRBV5-1 to TRBJ2-1; TRBD2 might be the D (6 bases). Germline lookup yields CDR1 SGHRS and CDR2 YFSETQ. This CDR3 comprises 15 residues. The V end was cut by 1 base, the J end by 5 bases, with 13 bases between. This CDR3 is CASSLLLAANNEQFF. The CDR3 DNA sequence: TGCGCCAGCAGCTTGCTACTAGCAGCAAACAATGAGCAGTTCTTC.

The chain has TRBV7-2 and TRBJ2-1; 10 bases map to TRBD2. With V trimmed by 6 bases and J by 4 bases, 6 bases remained unmatched. The CDR3 consists of 15 residues. Germline V CDR1 and CDR2: SGHTA, FQGNSA. The CDR3 region has the DNA TGTGCCAGCAGATCGCTAGCGGGGGCATACAATGAGCAGTTCTTC. This encodes CASRSLAGAYNEQFF.

The V and J genes are TRBV7-2 and TRBJ1-1; 7 positions agree with TRBD1. J was trimmed by 4 bases and V by 7 bases; bases with no gene match: 12. The CDR3 is 15 amino acids. CDR1 and CDR2 (germline): SGHTA, FQGNSA. The CDR3: CASTASAGGFTEAFF. In DNA form, the CDR3 reads TGTGCCAGCACGGCTAGTGCAGGGGGTTTCACTGAAGCTTTCTTT.

This chain links TRBV5-1 with TRBJ2-7; 16 bases map to TRBD2. CDR3 length: 18 amino acids. V trimming: 3 bases; J trimming: 2 bases; junction bases outside the gene matches: 8. The germline CDR1 and CDR2 sequences are SGHRS and YFSETQ. CDR3 residues: CASSSPGTSGRGPYEQYF. The CDR3, as DNA: TGCGCCAGCAGCTCCCCCGGGACTAGCGGGAGGGGACCCTACGAGCAGTACTTC.

This clonotype appeared a single time. This chain connects TRBV18 to TRBJ2-7; 9 bases align to TRBD2. J was trimmed by 5 bases and V by 3 bases; bases with no gene match: 2. Germline values: CDR1 KGHSH, CDR2 LQKENI. The length of the CDR3 is 13 residues. Written as DNA, the CDR3 is TGTGCCAGCTCACCGGGACTAGCAAACGAGCAGTACTTC. The encoded protein is CASSPGLANEQYF.

J is TRBJ2-6 and V is TRBV5-1; D call uncertain. V was clipped by 1 base and J by 2 bases, with 10 bases between them. CDR1 and CDR2 from the germline V gene are SGHRS and YFSETQ. The CDR3 length is 16 residues. The CDR3 sequence is CASSLMPKAGANVLTF. CDR3 coding DNA: TGCGCCAGCAGCTTGATGCCGAAAGCTGGGGCCAACGTCCTGACTTTC.

The CDR3 reads CASSQADRGGYGYTF. The CDR3 coding sequence is TGTGCCAGCAGCCAAGCCGACAGGGGAGGTTATGGCTACACCTTC. This chain uses TRBV3-1 with TRBJ1-2, with TRBD1 identical over 8 bases. V lost 1 base and J lost 5; bases outside the gene matches: 6. Germline V gene data show CDR1 as LGHDT and CDR2 as YNNKEL (reference sequence). This CDR3 is 15 amino acids long.

Only one count was recorded for this clonotype. The chain employs TRBV3-1 and TRBJ2-1; 8 bases agree with TRBD2. The CDR3 consists of 18 residues. V was clipped by 3 bases and J by 4 bases; unmatched bases: 14. Germline lookup yields CDR1 LGHDT and CDR2 YNNKEL (reference sequence). The CDR3 DNA reads as TGTGCCAGCAGCCAGGGTTGGATTCGTAGCGGGGTATACAATGAGCAGTTCTTC. Residues: CASSQGWIRSGVYNEQFF.

Details on this clonotype: One end of the junction is discordant with germline, which a read error may explain. This sequence joins TRBV20-1 and TRBJ2-5, with 9 nucleotides matching TRBD2. The germline V gene has CDR1 DFQATT and CDR2 SNEGSKA (reference sequence). The CDR3 is made up of 12 amino acids. The CDR3 sequence is CSATTGREGVHF. The CDR3 nucleotides are TGCAGTGCTACGACGGGGCGGGAGGGCGTTCACTTC.

The gene calls are TRBV12-3 or TRBV12-4 and TRBJ1-5; 7 positions match TRBD1. Losses at the gene ends were 7 bases for V and 2 bases for J; bases not matched to a gene: 17. The CDR3 loop spans 18 amino acids. CDR3 protein: CASTLSGGLGVGNQPQHF. DNA of the CDR3: TGTGCCAGCACCTTATCAGGGGGATTAGGAGTGGGCAATCAGCCCCAGCATTTT.

In its sample, this clonotype was seen once. The V gene is TRBV24-1, the J gene TRBJ2-4; 8 bases match TRBD1. V was pared by 5 bases and J by 3 bases, with 5 bases of the junction left unmatched. The CDR3 is 15 amino acids. Germline V lookup: CDR1 KGHDR, CDR2 SFDVKD. The CDR3 nucleotides are TGTGCCACCAGTGCCGGCACAGGGGGCAAAAACATTCAGTACTTC. This sequence encodes CATSAGTGGKNIQYF.

This clonotype was seen a few times. CDR3 protein: CASSLGTSGMRGQETQYF. The CDR3 DNA reads as TGTGCCAGCAGCTTGGGGACTAGCGGGATGAGGGGGCAAGAGACCCAGTACTTC. J is TRBJ2-5 and V is TRBV7-2; the match to TRBD2 covers 13 bases. Looked up from germline, CDR1 is SGHTA and CDR2 is FQGNSA. This CDR3 has 18 amino acids. The V segment lost 3 bases and the J segment 2 bases; nucleotides outside the gene matches: 9.